This TCR beta chain was identified during a study of T cell clones after liver transplantation. Overall study: Immunosuppression withdrawal was tried within 2 years after liver transplantation in this trial. TCRbeta sequencing after a pre-transplant mixed lymphocyte reaction identified graft-donor-reactive clones, later tracked in post-transplant blood. Study observations and caveats: A larger donor-reactive than third-party decline suggested partial antigen-specific deletion. Graft donor-reactive T cells may have migrated into the graft rather than being deleted.

Turning to this clone: The antigen is undetermined.

Trimming removed 3 bases from V and 5 bases from J; junction bases left unmatched: 8. The CDR3 length is 15 residues. Germline CDR1 is KGHSH and CDR2 is LQKENI. Assay: immunoSEQ multiplex PCR; the TCRdb copy retains only in-frame clones and omits some. This sample has more than 95,000 clones, with 82% found just once. The gene calls are TRBV18 and TRBJ2-7; 9 bases match TRBD2. Sequences were derived from CD4+ T cells from blood, sampled before liver transplant. This receptor was taken from a human donor who received a liver transplant. This chain's CDR3 is CASSPGLASSNEQYF. CDR3 nucleotide sequence: TGTGCCAGCTCACCGGGACTAGCTAGTTCCAACGAGCAGTACTTC.